This is a list of T cell receptor beta chains from one sample in a study of blood T cell repertoires in COVID-19. Only in-frame clones appear in the TCRdb table, and some are missing; sequencing was by immunoSEQ multiplex PCR. Of some 370,000 clones in the sample, less than 90% were seen once. The sample was PBMCs or T cells enriched from blood (not recorded which). The receptors here all came from a woman between 45 and 65 years old who had recovered from COVID-19. The CDR3 runs from the conserved cysteine through the conserved F or W. A D gene is named only where the DNA matches it firmly. Clone size is not always given. Where it is, it says once, few, many or a class for expanded clones.

TRBV27,NA,TRBD2,TRBJ2-2,TGTGCCAGCAGTTTTTTCCCAGCGGGAGTGGGGATGAACACCGGGGAGCTGTTTTTT,CASSFFPAGVGMNTGELFF
TRBV7-2,NA,TRBD1,TRBJ1-2,TGTGCCAGCACTTTCGGACAGGGGGTTGGCTACACCTTC,CASTFGQGVGYTF
TRBV9,NA,TRBD2,TRBJ2-7,TGTGCCAGCAGCGGACTAGCGGACTACGAGCAGTACTTC,CASSGLADYEQYF
TRBV10-3,NA,TRBD2,TRBJ2-3,TGTGCCATCAGTGAGTCCGGGACTAGCGGGAGGGTTACGCAGTATTTT,CAISESGTSGRVTQYF
TRBV4-2,few,NA,TRBJ2-7,TGTGCCAGCAGCCTACTAGGTAACGGGAACTACGAGCAGTACTTC,CASSLLGNGNYEQYF
TRBV4-1,NA,NA,TRBJ2-5,TGCGCCAGCAGCCAGCCAGGGGCAATGTATGAGACCCAGTACTTC,CASSQPGAMYETQYF
TRBV29-1,NA,NA,TRBJ2-7,TGCAGCGTTGGGCAAGGGGTAGAGGAGTACTTC,CSVGQGVEEYF
TRBV5-1,NA,NA,TRBJ2-3,TGCGCCAGCAGCTTGGGCGGGGTTACCACAGATACGCAGTATTTT,CASSLGGVTTDTQYF
TRBV12-3/TRBV12-4,few,TRBD2,TRBJ2-1,TGTGCCAGCAGACTAACTAGCGGGGGGCAGTTCTTC,CASRLTSGGQFF
TRBV27,few,NA,TRBJ1-1,TGTGCCAGCAGTTTTTCATACAGACCGAACACTGAAGCTTTCTTT,CASSFSYRPNTEAFF
TRBV18,NA,TRBD1,TRBJ1-6,TGTGCCAGCTCACCTCTACAGGGGGCTAGCTCCTATAATTCACCCCTCCACTTT,CASSPLQGASSYNSPLHF
TRBV5-1,NA,NA,TRBJ1-4,TGCGCCAGCAGCTGGGGGGGCCGGGGGCTGGGGGAAAAACTGTTTTTT,CASSWGGRGLGEKLFF
TRBV5-6,NA,NA,TRBJ2-1,TGTGCCAGCAGCTCGTTGGACAGCCTTTCTTCAGGTGAGCAGTTCTTC,CASSSLDSLSSGEQFF
TRBV28,NA,NA,TRBJ2-7,TGTGCCAGCAGTTTAGGCACCCACTACGAGCAGTACTTC,CASSLGTHYEQYF
TRBV5-1,NA,NA,TRBJ2-2,TGCGCCAGCAGTCTCACCGCGAACAGGAACACCGGGGAGCTGTTTTTT,CASSLTANRNTGELFF
TRBV30,NA,TRBD2,TRBJ2-1,TGTGCCTGCGGACTAGCGGGGGCCTACTACAATGAGCAGTTCTTC,CACGLAGAYYNEQFF
TRBV5-4,NA,NA,TRBJ1-2,TGTGCCAGCAGCTTGGCAAGGCCCAGGGGTTACTATGGCTACACCTTC,CASSLARPRGYYGYTF
TRBV7-3,NA,NA,TRBJ2-1,TGTGCCAGCAGCCCCTTCTTCGTGGGACACTCCTACAATGAGCAGTTCTTC,CASSPFFVGHSYNEQFF
TRBV18,NA,NA,TRBJ2-1,TGTGCCAGCTCTCCGGACTCCCGTGAGCAGTTCTTC,CASSPDSREQFF
TRBV2,NA,NA,TRBJ1-1,TGTGCCAGCAGACGAGGGTTGGCGGAGAACACTGAAGCTTTCTTT,CASRRGLAENTEAFF
TRBV7-2,NA,TRBD2,TRBJ2-7,TGTGCCAGCAGCTCCGGGACTAGCGTCCAGCAGTACTTC,CASSSGTSVQQYF
TRBV4-1,NA,TRBD2,TRBJ2-1,TGCGCCAGCAGCCCTAACTTACTAGCGGGGGACAAGGAGGGGCAGTTCTTC,CASSPNLLAGDKEGQFF
TRBV19,NA,NA,TRBJ1-6,TGTGCCAGTAGTATCAGGGACTCCTATAATTCACCCCTCCACTTT,CASSIRDSYNSPLHF
TRBV10-1,NA,TRBD1,TRBJ2-2,TGCGCCAGCAGTCTCCGGGACAGGGGGAACACCGGGGAGCTGTTTTTT,CASSLRDRGNTGELFF
TRBV30,few,NA,TRBJ1-2,TGTGCCTGGAGTGTGGTGGGCCTTCTCCCGGACTATGGCTACACCTTC,CAWSVVGLLPDYGYTF
TRBV7-3,few,TRBD1,TRBJ1-2,TGTGCCAGCAGCACAACAGGGGGTCAGGGCGTTGGCTACACCTTC,CASSTTGGQGVGYTF
TRBV28,NA,NA,TRBJ2-5,TGTGCCAGCAGTTTATTACTATTTAAGGGGGGGACATCCACCCCAGAGACCCAGTACTTC,CASSLLLFKGGTSTPETQYF
TRBV30,once,TRBD1,TRBJ2-5,TGTGCCTGGAGTGGGGACAGGGGCGAAGAGACCCAGTACTTC,CAWSGDRGEETQYF
TRBV19,NA,NA,TRBJ1-3,TGTGCCAGTAGCCCTCTTGGGGGCTTCTCTGGAAACACCATATATTTT,CASSPLGGFSGNTIYF
TRBV18,NA,TRBD1,TRBJ1-4,TGTGCCAGCTCGTCGGACAGGAGGGAAAAACTGTTTTTT,CASSSDRREKLFF
TRBV5-1,few,TRBD1,TRBJ1-1,TGCGCCAGCAGCTGGGATCTGGGACAGGAAGCTTTCTTT,CASSWDLGQEAFF
TRBV14,NA,TRBD1,TRBJ1-2,TGTGCCAGCAGCCGGGACAGGGGATGGGGTGGCTACACCTTC,CASSRDRGWGGYTF
TRBV2,NA,TRBD1,TRBJ1-1,TGTGCCAGCGCCAGGGACAGCGCCCTTACGAACACTGAAGCTTTCTTT,CASARDSALTNTEAFF
TRBV7-9,NA,NA,TRBJ1-2,TGTGCCAGCAGCTTCGATAACAGGGAACGCTACACCTTC,CASSFDNRERYTF
TRBV27,NA,NA,TRBJ2-7,TGTGCCAGCAAAGGGGGGGGCTACGAGCAGTACTTC,CASKGGGYEQYF
TRBV5-5,NA,NA,TRBJ1-2,TGTGCCAGCAGCTTGGGGGAGGGGAACTATGGCTACACCTTC,CASSLGEGNYGYTF
TRBV7-9,NA,NA,TRBJ2-1,TGTGCCAGCAGCTTATTAGCGGCCTACAATGAGCAGTTCTTC,CASSLLAAYNEQFF
TRBV29-1,once,NA,TRBJ2-5,TGCAGCGTTGAAAGGATGGGGGGTGGGGAGACCCAGTACTTC,CSVERMGGGETQYF
TRBV18,NA,TRBD1,TRBJ1-6,TGTGCCAGCTCACCGGGACAGGGGGGCTCCTATAATTCACCCCTCCACTTT,CASSPGQGGSYNSPLHF
TRBV19,NA,TRBD1,TRBJ1-2,TGTGCCAGTAGTTCATGGACAGGGGCGAACTATGGCTACACCTTC,CASSSWTGANYGYTF
TRBV10-3,few,TRBD1,TRBJ1-1,TGTGCCATCAGCGTGACAGGGGGTTTCGGCACTGAAGCTTTCTTT,CAISVTGGFGTEAFF
TRBV3-1/TRBV3-2,NA,NA,TRBJ1-2,TGTGCCCTCTTCTATGGCTACACCTTC,CALFYGYTF
TRBV9,NA,NA,TRBJ1-3,TGTGCCAGCAGCCCACAGGGTTCCTCTGGAAACACCATATATTTT,CASSPQGSSGNTIYF
TRBV11-1,NA,NA,TRBJ2-1,TGTGCCAGCAGCTTAGTAAATGAGCAGTTCTTC,CASSLVNEQFF
TRBV9,NA,NA,TRBJ2-6,TGTGCCAGCAGCGTAGATCCCAGCTCTGGGGCCAACGTCCTGACTTTC,CASSVDPSSGANVLTF
TRBV5-6,NA,TRBD1,TRBJ2-7,TGTGCCAGCAGCTTGGCCTCCGGGACAGTTTTTTTC,CASSLASGTVFF
TRBV30,NA,NA,TRBJ1-1,TGTGCCTCTACAGGACCCACAAACACTGAAGCTTTCTTT,CASTGPTNTEAFF
TRBV5-1,NA,TRBD1,TRBJ1-2,TGCGCCAGCAGCTTGCTCACAGGGGGCGTCAATGGCTACACCTTC,CASSLLTGGVNGYTF
TRBV11-3,NA,TRBD1,TRBJ1-6,TGTGCCAGCAGCGCAGGACAGGGATCACCCCTCCACTTT,CASSAGQGSPLHF
TRBV5-1,NA,TRBD1,TRBJ2-2,TGCGCCAGCAGCCAACGGACAGGAGACACCGGGGAGCTGTTTTTT,CASSQRTGDTGELFF